The clone carrying this T cell receptor (beta chain) was seen at least ten times. These data come from a study of T cells in Graves' hyperthyroidism and ophthalmopathy. The CDR3 is 14 residues long. V lost 3 bases and J lost 1, with 9 bases in between. The investigators amplified TCR beta CDR3 regions from RNA transcripts. HTBI primers were used for first-round RT-PCR of the TCR CDR3. MiXCR, run by TCRdb on the multiplex PCR reads, gives a single entry per CDR3 protein. Of a few hundred thousand distinct CDR3 sequences listed, 15% to 18% were seen once; the top ten hold around 7.5%. The chain combines TRBV12-3 or TRBV12-4 with TRBJ2-5, with D perhaps TRBD2 (5 bases). Sequenced sample: blood. This receptor was taken from a woman in her 30s with Graves' hyperthyroidism. DNA of the CDR3: TGTGCCAGCAGTTTGCTTAGCGTCCAAGAGACCCAGTACTTC. Protein: CASSLLSVQETQYF.